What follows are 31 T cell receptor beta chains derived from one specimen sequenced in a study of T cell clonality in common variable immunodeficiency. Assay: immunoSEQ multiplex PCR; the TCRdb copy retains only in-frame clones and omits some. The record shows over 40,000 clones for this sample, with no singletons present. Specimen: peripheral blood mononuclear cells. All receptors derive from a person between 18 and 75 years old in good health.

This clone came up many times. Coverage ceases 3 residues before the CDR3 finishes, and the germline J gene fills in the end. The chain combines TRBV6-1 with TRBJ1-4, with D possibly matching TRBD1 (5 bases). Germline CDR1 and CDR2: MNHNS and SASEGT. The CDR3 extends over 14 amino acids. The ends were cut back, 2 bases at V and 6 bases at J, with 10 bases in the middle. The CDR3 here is CASSEYGGDEKLFF. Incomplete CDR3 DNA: TGTGCCAGCAGTGAATACGGGGGGGATGAAAAA.

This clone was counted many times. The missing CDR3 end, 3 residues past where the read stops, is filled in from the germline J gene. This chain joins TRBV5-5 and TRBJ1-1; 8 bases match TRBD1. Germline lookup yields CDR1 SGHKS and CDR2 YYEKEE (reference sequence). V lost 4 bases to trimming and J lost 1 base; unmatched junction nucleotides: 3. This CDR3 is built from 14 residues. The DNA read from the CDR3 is TGTGCCAGCAGCGGGGGACAGGAGAACACTGAA. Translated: CASSGGQENTE. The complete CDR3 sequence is CASSGGQENTEAFF.

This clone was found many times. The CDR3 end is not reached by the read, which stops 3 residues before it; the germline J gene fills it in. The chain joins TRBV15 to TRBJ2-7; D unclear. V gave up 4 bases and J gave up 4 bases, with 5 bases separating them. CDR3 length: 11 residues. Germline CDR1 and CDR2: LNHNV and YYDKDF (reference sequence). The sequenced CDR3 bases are TGTGCCACCAGCAACAAATACGAG. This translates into CATSNKYE. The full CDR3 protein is CATSNKYEQYF.

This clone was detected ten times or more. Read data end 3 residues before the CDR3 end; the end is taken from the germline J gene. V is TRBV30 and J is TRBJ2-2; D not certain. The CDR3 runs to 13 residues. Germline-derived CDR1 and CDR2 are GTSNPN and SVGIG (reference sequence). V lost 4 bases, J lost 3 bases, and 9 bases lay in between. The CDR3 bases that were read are TGTGCCTGGAACCGAGGTGACACCGGGGAG. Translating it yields CAWNRGDTGE. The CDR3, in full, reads CAWNRGDTGELFF.

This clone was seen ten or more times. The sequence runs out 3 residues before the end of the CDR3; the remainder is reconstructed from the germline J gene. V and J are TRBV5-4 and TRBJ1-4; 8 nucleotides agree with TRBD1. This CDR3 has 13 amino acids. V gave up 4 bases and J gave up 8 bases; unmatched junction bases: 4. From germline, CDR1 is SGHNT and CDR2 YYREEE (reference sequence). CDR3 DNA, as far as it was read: TGTGCCAGCAGCCAGGGGGCGGCAGAAAAA. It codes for CASSQGAAEK. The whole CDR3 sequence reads CASSQGAAEKLFF.

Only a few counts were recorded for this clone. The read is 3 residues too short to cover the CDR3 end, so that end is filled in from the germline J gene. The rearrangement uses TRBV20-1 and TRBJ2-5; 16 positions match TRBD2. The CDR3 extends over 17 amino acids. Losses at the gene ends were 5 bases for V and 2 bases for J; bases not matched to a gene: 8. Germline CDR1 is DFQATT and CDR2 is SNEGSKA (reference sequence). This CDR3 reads CSAQGLAGGGGQETQYF. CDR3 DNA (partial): TGCAGTGCTCAGGGACTAGCGGGGGGGGGAGGGCAAGAGACC.

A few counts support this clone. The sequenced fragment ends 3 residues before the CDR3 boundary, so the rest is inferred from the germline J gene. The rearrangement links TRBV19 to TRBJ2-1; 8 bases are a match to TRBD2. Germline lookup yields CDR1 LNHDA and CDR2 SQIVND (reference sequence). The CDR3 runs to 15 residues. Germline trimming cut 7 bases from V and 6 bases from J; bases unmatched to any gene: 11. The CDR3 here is CASTSSGGYPNEQFF. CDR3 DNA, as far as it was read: TGTGCCAGTACCTCAAGCGGGGGATACCCCAATGAG.

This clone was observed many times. The CDR3 bases that were read are TGCAGCGTTACAGAGCTTGGGGCCAACGTG. Protein product: CSVTELGANV. The full CDR3 protein reads CSVTELGANVLFF. The chain employs TRBV29-1 and TRBJ2-2; the D gene is possibly TRBD1 (5 bases). The sequenced fragment ends 3 residues before the CDR3 boundary, so the rest is inferred from the germline J gene. CDR1 is SQVTM, CDR2 ANQGSEA, per germline. The CDR3 sequence is 13 residues long.

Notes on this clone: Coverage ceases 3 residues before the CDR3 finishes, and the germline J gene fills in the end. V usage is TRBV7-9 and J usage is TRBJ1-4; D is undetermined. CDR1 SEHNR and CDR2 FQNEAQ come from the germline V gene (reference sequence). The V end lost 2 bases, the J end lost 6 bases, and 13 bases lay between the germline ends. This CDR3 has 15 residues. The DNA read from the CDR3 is TGTGCCAGCAGCTTAAGTCGAACAGTTGATGAAAAA. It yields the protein CASSLSRTVDEK. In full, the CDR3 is CASSLSRTVDEKLFF.

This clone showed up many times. CDR3 DNA, as far as it was read: TGCAGTGCTAGTCGGGGGGGGCCTGAAGAGACC. This gives the protein CSASRGGPEET. The CDR3, in full, reads CSASRGGPEETQYF. The chain has TRBV20-1 and TRBJ2-5, with 8 positions matching TRBD2. The read terminates 3 residues ahead of where the CDR3 ends, so the germline J gene completes it. Germline V gene data show CDR1 as DFQATT and CDR2 as SNEGSKA (reference sequence). The junction had 6 bases not matched to a gene; V was cut back by 3 bases and J by 3 bases. The length of the CDR3 is 14 residues.

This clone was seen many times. The CDR3 sequence is CSVVSANYGYTF. The covered CDR3 bases are TGCAGCGTTGTCTCAGCTAACTATGGC. The rearrangement uses TRBV29-1 and TRBJ1-2; D gene uncertain. The CDR3 end is not reached by the read, which stops 3 residues before it; the germline J gene fills it in. The V end lost 4 bases, the J end lost 0 bases, and 6 bases lay between the germline ends. The CDR3 totals 12 residues. Germline-derived CDR1 and CDR2 are SQVTM and ANQGSEA.

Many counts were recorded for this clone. CDR3 residues: CASSPVSTQPQHF. CDR3 DNA, as far as it was read: TGTGCCAGCAGCCCGGTCTCCACTCAGCCC. The chain combines TRBV11-2 with TRBJ1-5; D is unresolved. The read ends 3 residues before the CDR3 terminus; that terminus is restored from the germline J gene. This CDR3 spans 13 amino acids. V dropped 5 bases and J dropped 6 bases, with 11 bases sitting between them. Germline V gene sequence: CDR1 SGHAT, CDR2 FQNNGV.

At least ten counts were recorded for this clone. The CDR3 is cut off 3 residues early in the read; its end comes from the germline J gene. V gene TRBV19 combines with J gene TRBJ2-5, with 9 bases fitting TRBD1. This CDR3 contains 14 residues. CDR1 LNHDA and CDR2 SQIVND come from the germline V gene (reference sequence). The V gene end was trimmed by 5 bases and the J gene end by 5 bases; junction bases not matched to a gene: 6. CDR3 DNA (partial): TGTGCCAGTAGTGTACAGGGGGCATGGGAGACC. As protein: CASSVQGAWET. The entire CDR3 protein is CASSVQGAWETQYF.

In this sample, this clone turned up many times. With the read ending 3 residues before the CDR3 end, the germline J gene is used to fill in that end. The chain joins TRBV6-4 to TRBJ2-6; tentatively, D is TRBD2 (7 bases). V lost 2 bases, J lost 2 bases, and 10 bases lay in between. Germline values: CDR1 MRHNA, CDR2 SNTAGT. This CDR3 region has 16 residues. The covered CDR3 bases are TGTGCCAGCAGTGACAGGGGGGGTCCTGGGGCCAACGTC. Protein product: CASSDRGGPGANV. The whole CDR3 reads CASSDRGGPGANVLTF.

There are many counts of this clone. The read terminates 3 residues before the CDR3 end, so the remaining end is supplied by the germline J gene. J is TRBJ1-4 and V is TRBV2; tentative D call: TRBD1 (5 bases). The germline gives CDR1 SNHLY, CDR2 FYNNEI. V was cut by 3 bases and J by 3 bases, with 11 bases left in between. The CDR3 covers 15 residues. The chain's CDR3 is CASSDWGGANEKLFF. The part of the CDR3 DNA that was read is TGTGCCAGCAGTGATTGGGGGGGTGCTAATGAAAAA.

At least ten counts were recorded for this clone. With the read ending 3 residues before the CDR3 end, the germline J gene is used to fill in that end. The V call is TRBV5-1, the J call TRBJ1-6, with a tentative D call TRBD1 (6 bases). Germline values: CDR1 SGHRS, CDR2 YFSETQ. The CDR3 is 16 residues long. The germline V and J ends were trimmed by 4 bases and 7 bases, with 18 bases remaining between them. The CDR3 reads CASSTGGGVENSPLHF. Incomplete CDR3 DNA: TGCGCCAGCAGCACGGGAGGGGGGGTTGAAAATTCACCC.

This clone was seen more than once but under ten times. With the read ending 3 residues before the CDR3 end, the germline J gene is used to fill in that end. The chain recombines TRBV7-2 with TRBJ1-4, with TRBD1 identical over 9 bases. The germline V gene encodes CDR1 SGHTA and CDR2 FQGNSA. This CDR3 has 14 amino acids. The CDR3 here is CASSGQGRGSPLFF. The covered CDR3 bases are TGTGCCAGCAGCGGACAGGGGAGAGGATCACCA.

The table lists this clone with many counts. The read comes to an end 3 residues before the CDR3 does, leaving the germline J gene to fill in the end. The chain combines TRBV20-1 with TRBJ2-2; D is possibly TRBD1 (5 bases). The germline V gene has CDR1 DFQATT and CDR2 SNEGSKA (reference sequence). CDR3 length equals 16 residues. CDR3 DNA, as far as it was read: TGCAGTGCTAATCAGTGGGGCCTGGCAACTAATGAAAAG. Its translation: CSANQWGLATNEK. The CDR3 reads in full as CSANQWGLATNEKLFF.

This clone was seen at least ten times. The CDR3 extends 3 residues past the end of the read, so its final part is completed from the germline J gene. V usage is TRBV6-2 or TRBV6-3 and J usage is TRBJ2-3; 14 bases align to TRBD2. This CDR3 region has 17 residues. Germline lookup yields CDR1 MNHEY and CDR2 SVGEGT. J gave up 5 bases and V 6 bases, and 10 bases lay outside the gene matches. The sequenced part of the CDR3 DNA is TGTGCCAGCAGCCGAGGACTAGCGGGGGGTATTGGAGATACG. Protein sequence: CASSRGLAGGIGDT. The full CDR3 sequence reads CASSRGLAGGIGDTQYF.

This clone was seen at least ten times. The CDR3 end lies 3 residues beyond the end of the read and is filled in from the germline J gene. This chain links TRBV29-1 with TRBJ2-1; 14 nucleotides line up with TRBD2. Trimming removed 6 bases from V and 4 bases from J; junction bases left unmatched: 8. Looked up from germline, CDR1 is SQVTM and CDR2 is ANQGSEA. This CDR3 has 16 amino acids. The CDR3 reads CSVPGLAGGHYNEQFF. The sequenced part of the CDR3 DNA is TGCAGCGTGCCCGGACTAGCGGGGGGACATTACAATGAG.

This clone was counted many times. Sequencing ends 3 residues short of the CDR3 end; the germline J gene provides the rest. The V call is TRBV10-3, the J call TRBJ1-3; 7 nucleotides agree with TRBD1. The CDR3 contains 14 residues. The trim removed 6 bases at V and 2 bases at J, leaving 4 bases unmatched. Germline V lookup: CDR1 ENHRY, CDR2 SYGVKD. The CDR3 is CAISGTETGNTIYF. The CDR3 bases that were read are TGTGCCATCAGCGGGACAGAAACTGGAAACACC.

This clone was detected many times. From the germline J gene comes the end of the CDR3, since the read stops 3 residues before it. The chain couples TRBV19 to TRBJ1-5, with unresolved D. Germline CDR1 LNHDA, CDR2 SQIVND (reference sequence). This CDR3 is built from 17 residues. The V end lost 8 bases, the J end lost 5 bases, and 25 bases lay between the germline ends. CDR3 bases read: TGTGCCAGTGATGTCTTCCCAAATGTTTTGAGGGATCAGCCC. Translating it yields CASDVFPNVLRDQP. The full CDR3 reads CASDVFPNVLRDQPQHF. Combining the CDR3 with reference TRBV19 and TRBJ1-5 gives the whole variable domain DGGITQSPKYLFRKEGQNVTLSCEQNLNHDAMYWYRQDPGQGLRLIYYSQIVNDFQKGDIAEGYSVSREKKESFPLTVTSAQKNPTAFYLCASDVFPNVLRDQPQHFGDGTRLSIL.

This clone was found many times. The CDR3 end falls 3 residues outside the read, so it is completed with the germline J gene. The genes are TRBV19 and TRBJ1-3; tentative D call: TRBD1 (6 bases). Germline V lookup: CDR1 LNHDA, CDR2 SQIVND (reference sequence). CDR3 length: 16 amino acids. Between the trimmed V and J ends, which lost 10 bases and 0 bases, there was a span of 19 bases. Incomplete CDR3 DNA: TGTGCCACCATCCAGAGGGGGGGCGTCTCTGGAAACACC. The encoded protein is CATIQRGGVSGNT. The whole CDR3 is CATIQRGGVSGNTIYF. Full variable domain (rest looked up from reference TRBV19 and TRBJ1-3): DGGITQSPKYLFRKEGQNVTLSCEQNLNHDAMYWYRQDPGQGLRLIYYSQIVNDFQKGDIAEGYSVSREKKESFPLTVTSAQKNPTAFYLCATIQRGGVSGNTIYFGEGSWLTVV.

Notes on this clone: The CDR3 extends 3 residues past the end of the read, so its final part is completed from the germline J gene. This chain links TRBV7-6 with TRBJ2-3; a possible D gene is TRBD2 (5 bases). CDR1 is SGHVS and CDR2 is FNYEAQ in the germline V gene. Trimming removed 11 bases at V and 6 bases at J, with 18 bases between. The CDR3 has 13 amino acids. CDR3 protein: CASRERPSDTQYF. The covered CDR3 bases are TGTGCCTCAAGGGAGCGGCCGTCCGATACG.

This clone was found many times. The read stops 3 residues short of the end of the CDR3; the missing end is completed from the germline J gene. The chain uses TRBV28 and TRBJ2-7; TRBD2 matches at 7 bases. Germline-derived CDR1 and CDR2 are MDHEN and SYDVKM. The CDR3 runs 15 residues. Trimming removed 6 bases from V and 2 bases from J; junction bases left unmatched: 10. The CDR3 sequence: CASSQDLAETYEQYF. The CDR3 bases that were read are TGTGCCAGCAGCCAGGACCTAGCGGAGACCTACGAG.

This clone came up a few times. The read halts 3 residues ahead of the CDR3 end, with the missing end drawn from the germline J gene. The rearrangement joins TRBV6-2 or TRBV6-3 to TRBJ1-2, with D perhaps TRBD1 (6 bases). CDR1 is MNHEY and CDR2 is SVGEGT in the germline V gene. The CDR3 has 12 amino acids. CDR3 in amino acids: CASSYPGQGYTF. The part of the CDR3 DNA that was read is TGTGCCAGCAGTTACCCAGGACAGGGC.

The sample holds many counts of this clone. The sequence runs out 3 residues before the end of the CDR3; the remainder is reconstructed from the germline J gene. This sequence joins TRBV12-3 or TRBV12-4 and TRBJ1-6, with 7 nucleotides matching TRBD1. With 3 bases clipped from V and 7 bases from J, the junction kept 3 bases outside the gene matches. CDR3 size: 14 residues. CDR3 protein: CASSLGQRNSPLHF. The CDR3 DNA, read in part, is TGTGCCAGCAGTTTGGGACAGAGAAATTCACCC.

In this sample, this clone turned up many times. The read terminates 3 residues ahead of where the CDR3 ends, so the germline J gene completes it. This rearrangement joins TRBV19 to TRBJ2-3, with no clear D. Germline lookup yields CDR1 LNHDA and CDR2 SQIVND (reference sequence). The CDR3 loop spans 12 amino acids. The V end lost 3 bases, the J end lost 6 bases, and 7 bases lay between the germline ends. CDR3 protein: CASSMQDDTQYF. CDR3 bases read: TGTGCCAGTAGTATGCAGGATGATACG.

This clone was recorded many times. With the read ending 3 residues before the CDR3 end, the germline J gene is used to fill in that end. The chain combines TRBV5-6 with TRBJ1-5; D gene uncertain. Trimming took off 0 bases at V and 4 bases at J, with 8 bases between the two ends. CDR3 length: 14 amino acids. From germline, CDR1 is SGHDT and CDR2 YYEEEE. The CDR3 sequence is CASSLGLMNQPQHF. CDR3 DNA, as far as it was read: TGTGCCAGCAGCTTGGGACTGATGAATCAGCCC.

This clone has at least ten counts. Incomplete CDR3 DNA: TGCGCCAGCAGTGAGACCCTCGGGGGGTCGGACACTGAA. Protein product: CASSETLGGSDTE. The entire CDR3 reads CASSETLGGSDTEAFF. This chain joins TRBV10-1 and TRBJ1-1; TRBD1 might be the D (5 bases). The sequenced fragment ends 3 residues before the CDR3 boundary, so the rest is inferred from the germline J gene. From germline, CDR1 is WNHNN and CDR2 SYGVQD (reference sequence). The CDR3 spans 16 residues. With 2 bases removed from V and 3 bases from J, the gap between germline ends came to 16 bases.

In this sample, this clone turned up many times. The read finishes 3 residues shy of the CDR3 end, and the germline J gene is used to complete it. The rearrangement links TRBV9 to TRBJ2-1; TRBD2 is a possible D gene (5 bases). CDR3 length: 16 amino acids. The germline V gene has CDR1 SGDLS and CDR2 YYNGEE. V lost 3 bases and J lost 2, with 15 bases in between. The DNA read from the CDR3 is TGTGCCAGCAGCGCCCCGGGGATGGGAACCTACAATGAG. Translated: CASSAPGMGTYNE. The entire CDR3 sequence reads CASSAPGMGTYNEQFF.